The rows below give T cell receptor beta chains drawn from one sample of a study of blood T cell repertoires in COVID-19. The table came from immunoSEQ multiplex PCR; TCRdb's copy has only in-frame clones and leaves some out. In the table there are approximately 230,000 clones, approximately 90% of which are singletons. Material for sequencing was peripheral blood. All receptors come from a woman aged 40 to 49 who had recovered from COVID-19. Both conserved end residues are part of each CDR3. A D gene is named only where the DNA matches it firmly. Some rows mark clone size as missing; the rest say once, few, many or name a class of expanded clone.

TRBV9	TRBJ1-3	NA	NA	TGTGCCAGCAGGGGGGCACAGGGAAACACCATATATTTT	CASRGAQGNTIYF
TRBV19	TRBJ2-7	TRBD2	NA	TGTGCCAGTAGTATCAGGACTAGCGGGGGGATCGACGAGCAGTACTTC	CASSIRTSGGIDEQYF
TRBV3-1/TRBV3-2	TRBJ2-5	TRBD2	NA	TGTGCCAGCAGCCAAGTTTGGGGCCCTAGGACTAGAACAGAGACCCAGTACTTC	CASSQVWGPRTRTETQYF
TRBV19	TRBJ2-7	TRBD1	NA	TGTGCCAGTAGTATGGGTTCAGGGGGATACGAGCAGTACTTC	CASSMGSGGYEQYF
TRBV4-3	TRBJ2-1	TRBD1	few	TGCGCCAGCAGCCTGGGGGACAGGGGGAAGAGTGAGCAGTTCTTC	CASSLGDRGKSEQFF
TRBV25-1	TRBJ1-3	NA	NA	TGTGCCAGCAGTGATCTCGGCGTCCCCGAGGACACCATATATTTT	CASSDLGVPEDTIYF
TRBV7-3	TRBJ2-7	TRBD2	NA	TGTGCCAGCAGCTTAACCTCAGTGACTAGCGGTTCCTACGAGCAGTACTTC	CASSLTSVTSGSYEQYF
TRBV7-2	TRBJ2-5	NA	NA	TGTGCCAGCAGCCCAGGGGGGACTCCAGGGGACAGCCAGTACTTC	CASSPGGTPGDSQYF
TRBV18	TRBJ1-4	TRBD1	NA	TGTGCCAGCTCACCACGGACAGGGAATGAAAAACTGTTTTTT	CASSPRTGNEKLFF
TRBV11-2	TRBJ2-2	NA	NA	TGTGCCAGCAGCCCGCGAAGCGGAATCGCGAACACCGGGGAGCTGTTTTTT	CASSPRSGIANTGELFF
TRBV28	TRBJ2-7	NA	NA	TGTGCCAGCAGCCTGGACAGCTACGAGCAGTACTTC	CASSLDSYEQYF
TRBV4-2	TRBJ2-7	NA	NA	TGTGCCAGCAGGGGGGCCGGGGACTACGAGCAGTACTTC	CASRGAGDYEQYF
TRBV28	TRBJ2-7	TRBD2	NA	TGTGCCAGCAGTTTATATGGCGGGGGGGGAGAGGCGCAGTACTTC	CASSLYGGGGEAQYF
TRBV5-6	TRBJ2-2	NA	NA	TGTGCCAGCAGCTTGGTACAGGGACGCACCGGGGAGCTGTTTTTT	CASSLVQGRTGELFF
TRBV28	TRBJ2-1	TRBD2	NA	TGTGCCAGCAGTTGGGGACTAGGGGACAATGAGCAGTTCTTC	CASSWGLGDNEQFF
TRBV4-1	TRBJ1-1	TRBD1	NA	TGCGCCAGCAGCCACCAGGGACAGGGGGCTGAAGCTTTCTTT	CASSHQGQGAEAFF
TRBV6-4	TRBJ2-3	TRBD1	few	TGTGCCAGCAGTGAGGGGACAGGGGCAGATACGCAGTATTTT	CASSEGTGADTQYF
TRBV6-6	TRBJ1-3	TRBD1	NA	TGTGCCAGCAGTTACGTGACAGGGCCTGGAAACACCATATATTTT	CASSYVTGPGNTIYF
TRBV6-6	TRBJ1-6	NA	NA	TGTGCCAGCAGTTACTCAGGACAGAAGGGTTCACCCCTCCACTTT	CASSYSGQKGSPLHF
TRBV14	TRBJ2-5	TRBD1	NA	TGTGCCAGCAGCCAAGATCGTGGGGACAGGGAGAGAGAGACCCAGTACTTC	CASSQDRGDRERETQYF
TRBV6-1	TRBJ2-3	TRBD1	NA	TGTGCCAGCAGTGAACCCGGACAGGGGGCGCAAGATACGCAGTATTTT	CASSEPGQGAQDTQYF
TRBV14	TRBJ2-7	NA	NA	TGTGCCAGCAGCCTGGCACAGGGAGTATTCGAGCAGTACTTC	CASSLAQGVFEQYF
TRBV23-1	TRBJ1-4	NA	NA	TGCGCCAGCCGCCGGCGGGAGCGAGGGGAAAAACTGTTTTTT	CASRRRERGEKLFF
TRBV6-5	TRBJ1-5	NA	NA	TGTGCCAGCAGCCCCCAATTTCAGGGGCATCAGCCCCAGCATTTT	CASSPQFQGHQPQHF
TRBV28	TRBJ2-1	NA	NA	TGTGCCAGCAGTCCCCCCGGCGGAGAAACTTTCTACAATGAGCAGTTCTTC	CASSPPGGETFYNEQFF
TRBV15	TRBJ1-4	NA	NA	TGTGCCACCAGCGGAGGAGGGGGTAACGAAAAACTGTTTTTT	CATSGGGGNEKLFF
TRBV28	TRBJ1-2	NA	NA	TGTGCCAGCAGTTTAACCCCCATCGGTGGCTACACCTTC	CASSLTPIGGYTF
TRBV7-9	TRBJ2-6	TRBD1	NA	TGTGCCAGCAGCTTACCGGGACAGGGGGCGCAGGGGGCCAACGTCCTGACTTTC	CASSLPGQGAQGANVLTF
TRBV2	TRBJ2-1	TRBD2	NA	TGTGCCAGCAGGCTAGGGACTAGCGGGGGGCTTGAGCAGTTCTTC	CASRLGTSGGLEQFF
TRBV18	TRBJ1-5	NA	NA	TGTGCCAGCTCACCACAGGGGGGGAACCAGCCCCAGCATTTT	CASSPQGGNQPQHF
TRBV29-1	TRBJ2-7	TRBD1	NA	TGCAGCGGCGCTTCCGGGACAGGGACCTACGAGCAGTACTTC	CSGASGTGTYEQYF
TRBV7-2	TRBJ2-2	NA	NA	TGTGCCAGCAGCTTAGGAGGCTACCCCGGGGAGCTGTTTTTT	CASSLGGYPGELFF
TRBV29-1	TRBJ2-7	NA	NA	TGCAGCGTCACAGGACAGTCTTTATACGAGCAGTACTTC	CSVTGQSLYEQYF
TRBV28	TRBJ2-1	NA	NA	TGTGCCAGCAGTTTACCAATACAGGGTCCGGAGCAGTTCTTC	CASSLPIQGPEQFF
TRBV5-1	TRBJ2-7	TRBD2	NA	TGCGCCAGCAGCTTGGGTAGCGGGAGTTCCACTTTCGTGGAGCAGTACTTC	CASSLGSGSSTFVEQYF
TRBV7-2	TRBJ1-2	NA	NA	TGTGCCAGCAGCCTAGAGACAGCCAACTATGGCTACACCTTC	CASSLETANYGYTF
TRBV6-6	TRBJ1-1	TRBD1	NA	TGTGCCAGCAGTTACGGGACAGGGGGCGGGAGCACTGAAGCTTTCTTT	CASSYGTGGGSTEAFF
TRBV5-6	TRBJ1-1	NA	NA	TGTGCCAGCAGCTTGTACCTACGGGAAGCTTTCTTT	CASSLYLREAFF
TRBV13	TRBJ2-3	TRBD1	NA	TGTGCCAGCAGCTTAGGGGACAGGGAGCCCGATACGCAGTATTTT	CASSLGDREPDTQYF
TRBV6-5	TRBJ1-2	NA	NA	TGTGCCAGCAGTCCAAACACAGAGATATATGGCTACACCTTC	CASSPNTEIYGYTF
TRBV7-2	TRBJ2-5	TRBD2	NA	TGTGCCAGCAGCCAGAGCTCCGGGACTAGGAAAGAGACCCAGTACTTC	CASSQSSGTRKETQYF
TRBV14	TRBJ1-2	TRBD1	NA	TGTGCCAGCAGCCAAGGATTGGGACAGTTGGATGGCTACACCTTC	CASSQGLGQLDGYTF
TRBV7-9	TRBJ2-1	NA	NA	TGTGCCAGCAGCTTCGTACTGCTCTCCTACAATGAGCAGTTCTTC	CASSFVLLSYNEQFF
TRBV4-3	TRBJ2-1	NA	NA	TGCGCCAGCAGCCAAGGGATTACCGGGTCTGAGCAGTTCTTC	CASSQGITGSEQFF
TRBV30	TRBJ1-2	NA	NA	TGTGCCTGGAGTGCCGACGCAAGGAGGGGCTACACCTTC	CAWSADARRGYTF
TRBV7-3	TRBJ2-1	NA	NA	TGTGCCAGCAGTCCCCCCGGGCTAGAGGGCGATGAGCAGTTCTTC	CASSPPGLEGDEQFF
TRBV19	TRBJ1-5	NA	NA	TGTGCCAGTAGTGCCACAAATCAGCCCCAGCATTTT	CASSATNQPQHF
TRBV7-8	TRBJ2-7	NA	NA	TGTGCCAGCAGCTCGAGTCTCTACACGGGGGAGCAGTACTTC	CASSSSLYTGEQYF
TRBV11-3	TRBJ2-5	NA	NA	TGTGCCAGCAGCGTAGGGGGGGTCCAAGAGACCCAGTACTTC	CASSVGGVQETQYF
TRBV4-1	TRBJ1-2	NA	NA	TGCGCCAGCAGCCAAGATGGGGGGGACCGAACTGGCTACACCTTC	CASSQDGGDRTGYTF
TRBV24-1	TRBJ2-5	TRBD1	once	TGTGCCACCAGCAAAACAGGGGAGCTACTTGAGACCCAGTACTTC	CATSKTGELLETQYF
TRBV5-1	TRBJ2-1	NA	NA	TGCGCCAGCAGCCACAAGGACCGGGGCTCCTACAATGAGCAGTTCTTC	CASSHKDRGSYNEQFF
TRBV6-1	TRBJ2-1	TRBD2	NA	TGTGCCAGCAGTGATAGGAGGCTCAAGCGGGGGACGGATGAGCAGTTCTTC	CASSDRRLKRGTDEQFF
TRBV2	TRBJ1-6	TRBD1	NA	TGTGCCAGCAGTGCTCTCCGGCAGGGGGATTCACCCCTCCACTTT	CASSALRQGDSPLHF
TRBV19	TRBJ1-1	TRBD1	NA	TGTGCCAGTAGTATACGGACAGGGGGCGCAGGCACTGAAGCTTTCTTT	CASSIRTGGAGTEAFF